The entry below gives a single T cell receptor beta chain sequence along with its context. Its antigen remains undetermined. Base-call qualities are not available, and no considerably larger clone is one nucleotide away. Another Seattle source contributed samples from volunteer blood donors who had recovered from COVID-19. The collaborating institutions used their own protocols to collect whole blood in K2EDTA tubes. For TCRbeta analysis, collaborators shipped samples in one of three forms: frozen whole blood, isolated PBMCs, or DNA extracted from either of those sample types. Taken from the germline V gene (reference sequence), the CDR1 and CDR2 loops are LGHDT and YNNKEL. Cut back by 1 base and 0 bases, the V and J ends lie 7 bases apart. The CDR3 sequence holds 14 residues, the cysteine and phenylalanine included. Only CDR3 DNA is held: 42 bases, read in frame from base 1. The sample belongs to a study of blood T cell repertoires in COVID-19 (dated by TCRdb to the early 2020s). Context from the whole study: Samples from collaborators originated in the United States, Italy and Spain and spanned both the acute and convalescent phases of COVID-19. Subjects who had been exposed to COVID-19, were actively infected with it, or had recovered from it provided the deeply sampled blood TCRbeta repertoires that made up the dataset. The material from the prospective study consisted of cDNA or gDNA derived from T cells, B-cell-depleted T cells, or PBMCs. A freely available public database, intended as a resource for researchers studying the immune response to SARS-CoV-2, is where the repertoires were released. A de-identified subject ID, COVID-19 status, age in years and sex were almost always included in the sample metadata. Samples came from the ongoing ImmuneRACE study (first 160 participants) plus 1,254 subjects from 6 global collaborators. Where available, HLA class I and class II types were taken from metadata supplied by the sample provider and were not determined by assay-based typing.

Broader findings and caveats from the paper: Clinical and demographic metadata were provided uncurated, with the amount varying by source and participant.

TCRbeta CDR3 regions were amplified from genomic DNA using the immunoSEQ Assay, a bias-controlled multiplex PCR. Concerning the study's data processing: The number of nucleated cells in each sample was estimated from the amplification of reference gene primers within the assay. To quantify the absolute abundance of each unique TCRbeta CDR3 rearrangement, sequence reads were collapsed and filtered. For each sample, productive Simpson clonality was calculated as the square root of Simpson's diversity index over productive rearrangements. What TCRdb holds here is the immuneACCESS table cut down to in-frame rearrangements. Part of the clones is not present; checked against another copy, under half of the missing clones reflect an unresolved V gene, and the others are unexplained. The DNA was the basis for D and trimming; V, J and clone size are from that table. The table for this sample lists some 100,000 clones; roughly nine tenths of them were counted only once. The ten largest clones represent around 8% of the sample.

The sample was peripheral blood. This receptor chain uses TRBV3-1 (or the pseudogene TRBV3-2) and TRBJ2-7; the D gene identity is not certain. This receptor was identified in a man in his 70s who had recovered from COVID-19. The CDR3 loop reads CASSQADTSYEQYF. Here is the DNA: TGTGCCAGCAGCCAAGCTGACACCTCCTACGAGCAGTACTTC.